This passage covers 15 T cell receptor beta chains from one sample sequenced in a study of cytotoxic CD8 clonotypes in ibrutinib-treated CLL. Measured with immunoSEQ multiplex PCR; TCRdb has only the in-frame clones, and not every one. The profile covers fewer than 75,000 clones, with approximately 75% appearing a single time and roughly 45% taken by the ten largest. The material was PBMCs, obtained after 12 months of ibrutinib treatment. The origin of the receptors is a human donor with chronic lymphocytic leukemia.

This clone was counted a few times. The V and J genes are TRBV28 and TRBJ1-2, with TRBD1 matching 7 bases. V lost 6 bases and J lost 5; bases outside the gene matches: 6. The CDR3 loop spans 13 amino acids. CDR1 and CDR2 from the germline V gene are MDHEN and SYDVKM. The DNA of the CDR3 is TGTGCCAGCAGATCAGGGGGATTATATGGCTACACCTTC. It is translated as CASRSGGLYGYTF.

CDR3 sequence reads: CASRTSGGTDTQYF. The CDR3, as DNA: TGTGCCAGCAGGACTAGTGGGGGCACAGATACGCAGTATTTT. This chain links TRBV2 with TRBJ2-3, with TRBD2 as a possible D gene (6 bases). This CDR3 has 14 amino acids. CDR1 is SNHLY, CDR2 FYNNEI, per germline. Trimming cost V 6 bases and J 1 base, with 11 bases left between them.

In the case of this clone: The junction does not match germline at one end; this may be a read error. The chain employs TRBV13 and TRBJ2-1; D is uncertain. Germline lookup yields CDR1 PRHDT and CDR2 FYEKMQ (reference sequence). The CDR3 sequence is 12 residues long. The CDR3 sequence: CASSSPPNGQFF. The CDR3 coding sequence is TGTGCCAGCAGCTCTCCGCCGAATGGGCAGTTCTTC. Based on the CDR3 plus reference TRBV13 and TRBJ2-1, the full variable domain is AAGVIQSPRHLIKEKRETATLKCYPIPRHDTVYWYQQGPGQDPQFLISFYEKMQSDKGSIPDRFSAQQFSDYHSELNMSSLELGDSALYFCASSSPPNGQFFGPGTRLTVL.

This clone has only a few counts. The J gene is TRBJ2-3, the V gene TRBV7-6; no clear D gene. V lost 4 bases to trimming and J lost 2 bases, with 1 base between them. The CDR3 contains 11 residues. Germline assignment: CDR1 SGHVS and CDR2 FNYEAQ. Written as DNA, the CDR3 is TGTGCCAGCAGCTCCACAGATACGCAGTATTTT. Translated, it gives CASSSTDTQYF.

The genes are TRBV15 and TRBJ2-5; D may be TRBD1 or TRBD2 (6 bases each). Trimming cost V 7 bases and J 5 bases, with 20 bases left between them. CDR3 length: 15 amino acids. CDR1 is LNHNV and CDR2 is YYDKDF in the germline V gene (reference sequence). The CDR3: CATTSGAGLRETQYF. DNA of the CDR3: TGTGCCACCACCTCGGGGGCGGGACTGAGGGAGACCCAGTACTTC.

This chain connects TRBV5-1 to TRBJ2-6; no definite D call. The length of the CDR3 is 15 residues. Germline CDR1 is SGHRS and CDR2 is YFSETQ. With 4 bases removed from V and 0 bases from J, the gap between germline ends came to 8 bases. The CDR3 DNA reads as TGCGCCAGCAGCGAGGACCGCTCTGGGGCCAACGTCCTGACTTTC. Translation: CASSEDRSGANVLTF.

The chain is built from TRBV5-1 and TRBJ2-3; possibly TRBD1 for D (7 bases). The CDR3 loop spans 16 amino acids. The V gene lost 3 bases and the J gene lost 1 base, with 15 bases spanning the gap. Germline CDR1 and CDR2: SGHRS and YFSETQ. As DNA, the CDR3 is TGCGCCAGCAGCTCCGGAGGGGGCAAGGGCACAGATACGCAGTATTTT. Its translation is CASSSGGGKGTDTQYF. Full variable domain (missing parts from reference TRBV5-1 and TRBJ2-3): KAGVTQTPRYLIKTRGQQVTLSCSPISGHRSVSWYQQTPGQGLQFLFEYFSETQRNKGNFPGRFSGRQFSNSRSEMNVSTLELGDSALYLCASSSGGGKGTDTQYFGPGTRLTVL.

This clone was observed a handful of times. The genes are TRBV30 and TRBJ2-3, with D maybe TRBD2 (5 bases). Per germline, CDR1 GTSNPN and CDR2 SVGIG (reference sequence). Trimming shortened V by 0 bases and J by 2 bases, and 9 bases separated the two germline ends. The length of the CDR3 is 14 residues. CDR3 bases: TGTGCCTGGAGTGTCGGAGGATCCACAGATACGCAGTATTTT. It specifies CAWSVGGSTDTQYF.

This clone was observed a single time. The chain carries TRBV15 and TRBJ1-1, with TRBD1 matching 7 bases. V was clipped by 1 base and J by 11 bases; unmatched bases: 13. The CDR3 is made up of 15 amino acids. Germline V CDR1 and CDR2: LNHNV, YYDKDF (reference sequence). DNA for the CDR3: TGTGCCACCAGCAGAGCTAGAGGGGGCGTGTCGGTGGCTTTCTTT. Residues: CATSRARGGVSVAFF.

The chain has TRBV6-6 and TRBJ2-7; D perhaps matches TRBD2 (6 bases). The germline gives CDR1 MNHNY, CDR2 SVGAGI (reference sequence). The CDR3 consists of 15 residues. Trimming removed 0 bases at V and 3 bases at J, with 12 bases between. The CDR3 region is CASSYSNGGDYEQYF. CDR3 nucleotides: TGTGCCAGCAGTTACTCCAACGGCGGGGACTACGAGCAGTACTTC.

The J gene is TRBJ2-5, the V gene TRBV7-2, with 7 nucleotides matching TRBD1. The germline CDR1 and CDR2 sequences are SGHTA and FQGNSA. The length of the CDR3 is 13 residues. The V and J ends lost 4 bases and 5 bases, in that order; junction bases with no gene match: 4. CDR3 coding DNA: TGTGCCAGCAGCTCGGACAGGTGGGAGACCCAGTACTTC. This translates into CASSSDRWETQYF.

The V and J genes are TRBV7-3 and TRBJ1-5; weak D call: TRBD1 (5 bases). CDR3 length: 18 amino acids. Germline CDR1 SGHTA, CDR2 FQGTGA. V lost 9 bases, J lost 0 bases, and 24 bases lay in between. CDR3 amino acids: CASTPRQGDTYSNQPQHF. Written as DNA, the CDR3 is TGTGCCAGTACCCCTCGGCAGGGTGATACTTATAGCAATCAGCCCCAGCATTTT.

This clone was seen only a few times. The V gene is TRBV28, the J gene TRBJ2-5, with a possible D match to TRBD1 (6 bases). Germline V lookup: CDR1 MDHEN, CDR2 SYDVKM. CDR3 length: 15 amino acids. V was pared by 5 bases and J by 5 bases, with 18 bases between. The CDR3 is CASSDSGQMEETQYF. The CDR3 DNA reads TGTGCCAGCAGTGACAGTGGACAGATGGAGGAGACCCAGTACTTC.

The V gene is TRBV18, the J gene TRBJ2-7, with D maybe TRBD1 (6 bases). The CDR3 consists of 16 residues. The germline V gene has CDR1 KGHSH and CDR2 LQKENI. Trimming took 4 bases from V and 3 from J, leaving 19 bases between them. The chain's CDR3 is CASSLLPDKTGYEQYF. The CDR3 bases are TGTGCCAGCTCACTGCTACCGGACAAGACAGGCTACGAGCAGTACTTC.

This rearrangement joins TRBV9 to TRBJ2-7; perhaps TRBD1 as D (6 bases). The CDR3 spans 15 residues. CDR1 and CDR2 (germline): SGDLS, YYNGEE. Trimming took 4 bases from V and 7 from J, leaving 21 bases between them. The DNA of the CDR3 is TGTGCCAGCAGCCCGTCCGGTGACAGGCCAGGAGAGCAGTACTTC. Its translation: CASSPSGDRPGEQYF.